This TCR beta chain is from a study of blood T cell repertoires in COVID-19. Germline CDR1 LGHNA, CDR2 YNFKEQ. V shed 1 base and J shed 0 bases, with 9 bases lying between them. The CDR3 loop spans 15 amino acids. Sequenced by immunoSEQ multiplex PCR; TCRdb stores in-frame clones only, minus some. The table shows around 60,000 clones, with 70% to 90% occurring only once. Sequencing was performed on peripheral blood. This rearrangement joins TRBV4-2 to TRBJ1-2, with D unresolved. This receptor was taken from a man aged 45-65 years with active COVID-19. The CDR3 loop reads CASSQANKANYGYTF. CDR3 bases: TGTGCCAGCAGCCAAGCGAACAAAGCTAACTATGGCTACACCTTC.